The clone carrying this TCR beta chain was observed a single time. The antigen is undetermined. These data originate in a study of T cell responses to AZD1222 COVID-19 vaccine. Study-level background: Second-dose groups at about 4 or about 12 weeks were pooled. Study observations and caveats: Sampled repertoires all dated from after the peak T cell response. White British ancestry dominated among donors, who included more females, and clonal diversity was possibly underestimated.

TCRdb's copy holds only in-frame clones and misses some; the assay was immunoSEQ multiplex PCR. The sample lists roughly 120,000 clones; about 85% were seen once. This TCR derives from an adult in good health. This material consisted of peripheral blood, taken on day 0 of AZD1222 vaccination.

CDR3 nucleotide sequence: TGTGCCACCGGGTTACAGGGAACAGATACGCAGTATTTT. Protein sequence: CATGLQGTDTQYF. This chain connects TRBV27 to TRBJ2-3, with a possible D match to TRBD1 (6 bases). The CDR3 totals 13 residues. Germline V gene data show CDR1 as MNHEY and CDR2 as SMNVEV (reference sequence). With 10 bases removed from V and 3 bases from J, the gap between germline ends came to 14 bases.